The 28 T cell receptor beta chains reported below all come from one sample, sequenced in a study of cytomegalovirus exposure and HLA in healthy donors. Both 60 Vbeta primers and 13 Jbeta primers went into the PCR. Profiling relied on immunoSEQ multiplex PCR, and the TCRdb table lists in-frame clones only, not all of them. There are approximately 180,000 clones in the sample; about 88% occur only once, and roughly 0.23% lies in the top ten. Material for sequencing was PBMCs. Receptors were obtained from a girl less than two years old in good health and CMV-seronegative.

This clone occurred a few times. V gene TRBV7-2 combines with J gene TRBJ2-7; TRBD2 aligns across 10 bases. In germline, CDR1 is SGHTA, CDR2 FQGNSA. This CDR3 spans 15 amino acids. With 5 bases clipped from V and 0 bases from J, the junction kept 4 bases outside the gene matches. As DNA, the CDR3 is TGTGCCAGCAGCCTTAGCGGGGGGATCTCCTACGAGCAGTACTTC. Its protein product is CASSLSGGISYEQYF.

The V gene is TRBV5-8, the J gene TRBJ2-4, with TRBD2 matching over 15 bases. Germline CDR1 reads SGHTS; CDR2 reads YDEGEE. The trim removed 0 bases at V and 7 bases at J, leaving 2 bases unmatched. The CDR3 has 16 amino acids. Here the CDR3 reads CASSLAGTSGRNIQYF. CDR3 DNA: TGTGCCAGCAGCTTGGCCGGGACTAGCGGGAGGAACATTCAGTACTTC.

This chain uses TRBV19 with TRBJ1-2, with D hard to call. The CDR3 has 14 residues. CDR1 is LNHDA, CDR2 SQIVND, per germline (reference sequence). The germline V and J ends were trimmed by 1 base and 0 bases, with 6 bases remaining between them. CDR3 bases: TGTGCCAGTAGTATAGCAGGAACTAACTATGGCTACACCTTC. The encoded protein is CASSIAGTNYGYTF.

This chain uses TRBV27 with TRBJ1-5; the D gene is possibly TRBD1 (5 bases). The CDR3 length is 16 residues. CDR1 and CDR2 from the germline V gene are MNHEY and SMNVEV (reference sequence). Trimming took off 5 bases at V and 7 bases at J, with 21 bases between the two ends. The CDR3 protein is CASSPYPGEGRQPQHF. The CDR3 bases are TGTGCCAGCAGTCCATACCCCGGGGAGGGGCGACAGCCCCAGCATTTT.

The chain recombines TRBV15 with TRBJ2-1; possible D gene TRBD2, 6 bases. Per germline, CDR1 LNHNV and CDR2 YYDKDF (reference sequence). The CDR3 runs 17 residues. Deletions cut 4 bases from V and 5 bases from J, with 21 bases between. CDR3 protein: CATSIRGSGPINNEQFF. The CDR3 DNA is TGTGCCACCAGCATAAGAGGTAGCGGCCCAATTAACAATGAGCAGTTCTTC. Looking up the rest from reference TRBV15 and TRBJ2-1 gives the full variable domain: DAMVIQNPRYQVTQFGKPVTLSCSQTLNHNVMYWYQQKSSQAPKLLFHYYDKDFNNEADTPDNFQSRRPNTSFCFLDIRSPGLGDTAMYLCATSIRGSGPINNEQFFGPGTRLTVL.

The chain employs TRBV4-1 and TRBJ1-3; 7 bases are shared with TRBD1. Germline V gene sequence: CDR1 MGHRA, CDR2 YSYEKL. The CDR3 sequence is 15 residues long. J was trimmed by 4 bases and V by 5 bases; bases with no gene match: 8. CDR3 protein: CASSGLTGWGNTIYF. In DNA form, the CDR3 reads TGCGCCAGCAGCGGGCTGACAGGGTGGGGAAACACCATATATTTT.

The chain uses TRBV30 and TRBJ2-5, with a possible D match to TRBD2 (6 bases). Trimming stripped 0 bases from V and 5 bases from J, with 7 bases between. The CDR3 sequence is 12 residues long. CDR1 and CDR2 (germline): GTSNPN, SVGIG (reference sequence). The CDR3 DNA reads TGTGCCTGGAGTGTCGGAGGGGAGACCCAGTACTTC. It is translated as CAWSVGGETQYF.

CDR3 region: CASSEAVGREGTEAFF. The CDR3 DNA reads TGTGCCAGCAGTGAAGCGGTCGGCAGGGAGGGCACTGAAGCTTTCTTT. J is TRBJ1-1 and V is TRBV2, with D possibly TRBD1 on 5 matching bases. The V end lost 0 bases, the J end lost 4 bases, and 15 bases lay between the germline ends. Germline V gives CDR1 SNHLY, CDR2 FYNNEI. The CDR3 extends over 16 amino acids.

In regard to this clone: The junction does not match germline at one end; this may be a read error. The V and J genes are TRBV7-7 and TRBJ1-5; 7 bases map to TRBD1. The CDR3 is made up of 14 amino acids. CDR1 is SSHAT, CDR2 FNYEAQ, per germline (reference sequence). DNA of the CDR3: TGTGCTAGCAACCATGACAGGGAAAATCAGCCCCAGCATTTT. This gives the protein CASNHDRENQPQHF.

In this sample, this clone turned up a few times. The chain links TRBV20-1 to TRBJ1-1; D uncertain. V was shortened by 5 bases and J by 7 bases, with 8 bases between the two germline ends. The germline V gene encodes CDR1 DFQATT and CDR2 SNEGSKA (reference sequence). The CDR3 totals 10 residues. CDR3: CSAPGFEAFF. The DNA for the CDR3 is TGCAGTGCTCCGGGTTTTGAAGCTTTCTTT.

This clone was seen a handful of times. CDR3 nucleotides: TGTGCCAGCAGCAAAGTACAGTGGGGCCAGCAGCAAGAGACCCAGTACTTC. This codes for CASSKVQWGQQQETQYF. The chain recombines TRBV21-1 with TRBJ2-5; the table's D call, TRBD1, has no DNA check behind it. TRBV21-1 is classified as a pseudogene. The CDR3 runs to 17 residues.

This clone was detected only once. The J gene is TRBJ1-2, the V gene TRBV19; TRBD1 matches 7 bases. V was clipped by 6 bases and J by 4 bases; unmatched bases: 20. CDR1 and CDR2 (germline): LNHDA, SQIVND (reference sequence). The CDR3 spans 18 residues. This CDR3 is CASSAAGLTGQTSYGYTF. The DNA of the CDR3 is TGTGCCAGTAGCGCCGCTGGACTAACGGGACAGACTTCCTATGGCTACACCTTC.

In this sample, this clone turned up a few times. V gene TRBV7-9 combines with J gene TRBJ2-7, with 7 bases lining up with TRBD1. V was pared by 4 bases and J by 0 bases, with 3 bases of the junction left unmatched. The CDR3 length is 14 residues. The germline V gene encodes CDR1 SEHNR and CDR2 FQNEAQ (reference sequence). CDR3 region: CASSSGQNSYEQYF. The CDR3 DNA follows: TGTGCCAGCAGCTCGGGACAGAACTCCTACGAGCAGTACTTC.

The chain carries TRBV2 and TRBJ2-7; D uncertain. The V end lost 3 bases, the J end lost 3 bases, and 9 bases lay between the germline ends. The CDR3 has 13 amino acids. The germline V gene has CDR1 SNHLY and CDR2 FYNNEI. The CDR3 nucleotides read TGTGCCAGCAGTGAGGCGGCCTACTACGAGCAGTACTTC. This translates into CASSEAAYYEQYF.

The chain links TRBV2 to TRBJ2-1; 10 bases are shared with TRBD1. The CDR3 runs 16 residues. Germline CDR1 SNHLY, CDR2 FYNNEI. The junction had 12 bases not matched to a gene; V was cut back by 8 bases and J by 5 bases. Written as DNA, the CDR3 is TGTGCCAGCGCCGACACGTGGGGGACAGGGGACAATGAGCAGTTCTTC. Protein product: CASADTWGTGDNEQFF.

The V call is TRBV2, the J call TRBJ2-2; TRBD2 matches at 7 bases. V trimming: 6 bases; J trimming: 4 bases; junction bases outside the gene matches: 14. CDR1 SNHLY and CDR2 FYNNEI come from the germline V gene. The CDR3 extends over 17 amino acids. The CDR3 region has the DNA TGTGCCAGCAGCCAAGCCGAAGCGGGACGGGGCACCGGGGAGCTGTTTTTT. It is translated as CASSQAEAGRGTGELFF. Full variable domain (missing parts from reference TRBV2 and TRBJ2-2): EPEVTQTPSHQVTQMGQEVILRCVPISNHLYFYWYRQILGQKVEFLVSFYNNEISEKSEIFDDQFSVERPDGSNFTLKIRSTKLEDSAMYFCASSQAEAGRGTGELFFGEGSRLTVL.

This chain connects TRBV10-3 to TRBJ1-2; 9 nucleotides line up with TRBD1. The V gene's germline CDR1 is ENHRY and CDR2 SYGVKD. With V trimmed by 7 bases and J by 3 bases, 9 bases remained unmatched. The CDR3 is 15 residues long. DNA of the CDR3: TGTGCCATCAAGGAGGGACAGGGAAGGGACTATGGCTACACCTTC. Its translation: CAIKEGQGRDYGYTF.

V usage is TRBV5-4 and J usage is TRBJ2-7, with 11 bases identical to TRBD2. The CDR3 consists of 14 residues. V was pared by 5 bases and J by 5 bases, with 6 bases of the junction left unmatched. Germline CDR1 reads SGHNT; CDR2 reads YYREEE (reference sequence). The CDR3 DNA is TGTGCCAGCAGGGATGGGACTAGCGGCGACGAGCAGTACTTC. Its translation: CASRDGTSGDEQYF.

The chain couples TRBV10-2 to TRBJ2-7, with TRBD1 identical over 10 bases. V dropped 3 bases and J dropped 4; count of bases not matched to a gene: 15. The CDR3 is 18 amino acids. CDR1 is WSHSY and CDR2 is SAAADI in the germline V gene. In nucleotides, the CDR3 is TGCGCCAGCAGTGAACGCGACAGGGGGCGCGACGGGGTTTACGAGCAGTACTTC. It encodes CASSERDRGRDGVYEQYF.

The V and J genes are TRBV11-3 and TRBJ2-5; 10 bases line up with TRBD2. CDR3 length: 19 residues. J lost 3 bases, V lost 7 bases, and 20 bases had no gene match. Per the germline V gene, CDR1 is SGHNT and CDR2 is YENEEA. CDR3 in amino acids: CASTKTPKSSGGLKETQYF. The CDR3 region has the DNA TGTGCCAGCACCAAAACCCCAAAGTCTAGCGGGGGCCTTAAAGAGACCCAGTACTTC.

The V and J genes are TRBV30 and TRBJ1-6, with a tentative D call TRBD1 (5 bases). With 2 bases removed from V and 1 base from J, the gap between germline ends came to 9 bases. In germline, CDR1 is GTSNPN, CDR2 SVGIG (reference sequence). The CDR3 contains 15 residues. The CDR3 sequence: CAWSSGDSYNSPLHF. CDR3 bases: TGTGCCTGGAGTTCGGGGGATTCCTATAATTCACCCCTCCACTTT.

The chain couples TRBV5-1 to TRBJ2-3; 11 nucleotides agree with TRBD2. V was pared by 4 bases and J by 7 bases, with 14 bases of the junction left unmatched. The CDR3 is 17 residues long. The germline CDR1 and CDR2 sequences are SGHRS and YFSETQ. CDR3 nucleotides: TGCGCCAGCAGCCAAACCGGGACTAGCGGTGCACAGAATACGCAGTATTTT. Translation gives CASSQTGTSGAQNTQYF.

This CDR3 is CASSVGQDLYGYTF. As DNA, the CDR3 is TGTGCCAGCAGCGTAGGACAGGACCTCTATGGCTACACCTTC. V and J are TRBV9 and TRBJ1-2; tentative D call: TRBD1 (6 bases). Germline CDR1 is SGDLS and CDR2 is YYNGEE. Trimming removed 0 bases from V and 4 bases from J, with 10 bases in between. The CDR3 is made up of 14 amino acids.

The rearrangement joins TRBV12-5 to TRBJ1-3, with D hard to call. Germline values: CDR1 LGHNT, CDR2 FRNRAP. The V end lost 8 bases, the J end lost 2 bases, and 19 bases lay between the germline ends. The CDR3 totals 16 residues. This chain's CDR3 is CASSIAGEGTGNTIYF. In DNA form, the CDR3 reads TGTGCTAGTTCCATTGCCGGGGAGGGCACTGGAAACACCATATATTTT.

The CDR3 region is CASSLLPGTSTDTQYF. In nucleotides, the CDR3 is TGTGCCAGCAGCTTACTGCCAGGGACTAGCACAGATACGCAGTATTTT. The rearrangement uses TRBV7-9 and TRBJ2-3; perhaps TRBD2 as D (6 bases). Between the trimmed V and J ends, which lost 2 bases and 0 bases, there was a span of 12 bases. CDR3 length: 16 residues. The germline V gene has CDR1 SEHNR and CDR2 FQNEAQ (reference sequence). The entire variable domain, with the rest obtained from reference TRBV7-9 and TRBJ2-3, is as follows: DTGVSQNPRHKITKRGQNVTFRCDPISEHNRLYWYRQTLGQGPEFLTYFQNEAQLEKSRLLSDRFSAERPKGSFSTLEIQRTEQGDSAMYLCASSLLPGTSTDTQYFGPGTRLTVL.

This clone was observed a single time. V is TRBV9 and J is TRBJ2-3; TRBD2 matches 12 bases. Germline trimming cut 4 bases from V and 6 bases from J; bases unmatched to any gene: 12. Germline V CDR1 and CDR2: SGDLS, YYNGEE. This CDR3 has 17 residues. The CDR3 sequence is CASSTTSGGPSIDTQYF. DNA of the CDR3: TGTGCCAGCAGCACCACTAGCGGGGGGCCCTCGATTGATACGCAGTATTTT.

V and J are TRBV5-3 and TRBJ2-7, with 12 bases identical to TRBD2. TRBV5-3 belongs to the ORF category, with a function that is uncertain. This CDR3 has 14 amino acids. Germline trimming cut 3 bases from V and 2 bases from J; bases unmatched to any gene: 0. CDR3 coding DNA: TGTGCCAGAAGCTCTAGCGGGAGGGCCTACGAGCAGTACTTC. Translation: CARSSSGRAYEQYF.

The table lists this clone with a few counts. The chain uses TRBV7-8 and TRBJ2-3; D might be TRBD2 (5 bases). Germline V gene sequence: CDR1 SGHVS, CDR2 FQNEAQ. V lost 0 bases to trimming and J lost 2 bases, with 9 bases between them. CDR3 length: 15 amino acids. Here the CDR3 DNA reads TGTGCCAGCAGCTTAGCTCCTGGACTCACAGATACGCAGTATTTT. Amino acids: CASSLAPGLTDTQYF.